One TCR beta chain is described in this entry. This sample was included in a study of shared clonotypes between healthy human individuals. This table comes from immunoSEQ multiplex PCR, and its TCRdb copy is limited to in-frame clones, with some not included. The sample holds roughly 570,000 clones, 95% to 98% seen once. The CDR3 has 14 amino acids. CDR1 SGHTA and CDR2 FQGTGA come from the germline V gene. Trimming removed 5 bases from V and 4 bases from J, with 12 bases in between. Cells designated naive CD8 were CD45RO-negative and were positively selected for CCR7, with terminally differentiated effector memory CD45RA+ cells excluded. Donors comprised only Caucasian adults living in Nashville, Tennessee.

The receptor was derived from a man aged 25 to 45 in good health. Input material: naive CD8+ T cells sorted from blood. The chain is built from TRBV7-3 and TRBJ2-1; D not certain. The CDR3 sequence is CASSPDGRYNEQFF. CDR3 bases: TGTGCCAGCAGCCCCGACGGACGGTACAATGAGCAGTTCTTC.